These 10 T cell receptor beta chains came from one sample sequenced in a study of blood T cell repertoires in COVID-19. The table came from immunoSEQ multiplex PCR; TCRdb's copy has only in-frame clones and leaves some out. The data show 200,000 to 250,000 clones, 83% seen once. The sequenced sample was PBMCs or T cells enriched from blood (not recorded which). These receptors were taken from a woman in her 50s who had been exposed to COVID-19.

The CDR3 spells CSVGRVGSTNYGYTF. CDR3 coding DNA: TGCAGCGTAGGCCGAGTCGGGTCAACTAACTATGGCTACACCTTC. J is TRBJ1-2 and V is TRBV29-1; D remains unclear. The V gene's germline CDR1 is SQVTM and CDR2 ANQGSEA. V was shortened by 6 bases and J by 0 bases, with 17 bases between the two germline ends. The CDR3 extends over 15 amino acids.

V gene TRBV7-2 combines with J gene TRBJ1-1, with D maybe TRBD1 (6 bases). V was pared by 2 bases and J by 5 bases, with 27 bases between. The CDR3 consists of 19 residues. Germline V gene lookup returns CDR1 SGHTA and CDR2 FQGNSA. The CDR3, as DNA: TGTGCCAGCAGCTTAATAGTTACGGGACACGGTACGGGCAAGACTGAAGCTTTCTTT. Translation gives CASSLIVTGHGTGKTEAFF.

The chain joins TRBV6-5 to TRBJ1-3, with D perhaps TRBD1 (5 bases). Looked up from germline, CDR1 is MNHEY and CDR2 is SVGAGI. CDR3 length: 15 amino acids. V was shortened by 6 bases and J by 0 bases, with 12 bases between the two germline ends. CDR3 coding DNA: TGTGCCAGCAGGCCTCACAGGAGCTCTGGAAACACCATATATTTT. The encoded protein is CASRPHRSSGNTIYF.

CDR3 sequence (DNA): TGCGCCAGCAGCTTGGAAATTGCGGATTTGGGTGGCTACACCTTC. Its protein is CASSLEIADLGGYTF. The chain recombines TRBV5-1 with TRBJ1-2; D unresolved. V was clipped by 0 bases and J by 7 bases, with 16 bases between them. From germline, CDR1 is SGHRS and CDR2 YFSETQ. This CDR3 region has 15 residues.

This sequence joins TRBV2 and TRBJ2-3; D may be TRBD2 (6 bases). CDR3 size: 14 residues. Germline-derived CDR1 and CDR2 are SNHLY and FYNNEI. V gave up 4 bases and J gave up 5 bases, with 13 bases separating them. CDR3 loop: CASSGQRAEDTQYF. CDR3 sequence (DNA): TGTGCCAGCAGTGGGCAGCGGGCCGAAGATACGCAGTATTTT.

The chain joins TRBV7-9 to TRBJ1-6; TRBD1 is a possible D gene (5 bases). CDR3 length: 12 amino acids. From germline, CDR1 is SEHNR and CDR2 FQNEAQ (reference sequence). Trimming pared 6 bases from V and 15 bases from J, leaving 15 bases between. The CDR3 coding sequence is TGTGCCAGCAGACAGGCGGAACTCATCCTCCACTTT. Protein: CASRQAELILHF. Complete variable domain (other parts from reference TRBV7-9 and TRBJ1-6): DTGVSQNPRHKITKRGQNVTFRCDPISEHNRLYWYRQTLGQGPEFLTYFQNEAQLEKSRLLSDRFSAERPKGSFSTLEIQRTEQGDSAMYLCASRQAELILHFGNGTRLTVT.

This chain joins TRBV30 and TRBJ1-1; maybe TRBD1 (6 bases). There are 13 residues in the CDR3. Trimming took off 2 bases at V and 11 bases at J, with 18 bases between the two ends. Per the germline V gene, CDR1 is GTSNPN and CDR2 is SVGIG (reference sequence). CDR3 sequence reads: CAWSNSGAGGAFF. Written as DNA, the CDR3 is TGTGCCTGGAGTAACTCAGGGGCGGGCGGGGCTTTCTTT.

The table lists this clone with a count of one. This chain links TRBV13 with TRBJ1-2; TRBD1 matches 12 bases. CDR1 PRHDT and CDR2 FYEKMQ come from the germline V gene (reference sequence). Trimming took 0 bases from V and 3 from J; bases not matched to a gene: 5. CDR3 length equals 17 residues. The CDR3 nucleotides are TGTGCCAGCAGCTTAGGCCCGGGACAGGGGGCGGACTATGGCTACACCTTC. Residues: CASSLGPGQGADYGYTF.

CDR3 sequence: CASSLGQGAEAFF. DNA of the CDR3: TGTGCCAGCAGCTTGGGACAGGGGGCTGAAGCTTTCTTT. V is TRBV11-2 and J is TRBJ1-1, with 11 bases that match TRBD1. Germline V lookup: CDR1 SGHAT, CDR2 FQNNGV. The length of the CDR3 is 13 residues. The V segment lost 3 bases and the J segment 6 bases; nucleotides outside the gene matches: 0. The variable domain in full, completed from reference TRBV11-2 and TRBJ1-1, reads EAGVAQSPRYKIIEKRQSVAFWCNPISGHATLYWYQQILGQGPKLLIQFQNNGVVDDSQLPKDRFSAERLKGVDSTLKIQPAKLEDSAVYLCASSLGQGAEAFFGQGTRLTVV.

V and J are TRBV28 and TRBJ1-1; the D is unclear. Trimming stripped 3 bases from V and 0 bases from J, with 2 bases between. Germline-derived CDR1 and CDR2 are MDHEN and SYDVKM. The CDR3 runs to 12 residues. CDR3 DNA: TGTGCCAGCAGTTTCATGAACACTGAAGCTTTCTTT. Translating gives CASSFMNTEAFF.